The next 15 T cell receptor beta chains were all read from a single sample in a study of T cell responses to AZD1222 COVID-19 vaccine. Measured with immunoSEQ multiplex PCR; TCRdb has only the in-frame clones, and not every one. The sample holds hundreds of thousands of clones, 90% to 95% seen once. The material sequenced was peripheral blood, taken 28 days after the second AZD1222 dose. The receptors were gathered from an adult who received the AZD1222 COVID-19 vaccine.

CDR3 sequence reads: CASSILRPRATEAFF. The CDR3 DNA is TGTGCCAGCAGCATCCTAAGACCCCGAGCCACTGAAGCTTTCTTT. The rearrangement joins TRBV28 to TRBJ1-1; unclear D gene. This CDR3 is built from 15 residues. Trimming took off 6 bases at V and 4 bases at J, with 18 bases between the two ends. Germline V gene lookup returns CDR1 MDHEN and CDR2 SYDVKM.

This chain uses TRBV28 with TRBJ1-2; D is uncertain. Germline CDR1 MDHEN, CDR2 SYDVKM. V gave up 3 bases and J gave up 6 bases, with 8 bases separating them. CDR3 length equals 12 residues. The CDR3 here is CASSFGANGYTF. The CDR3, as DNA: TGTGCCAGCAGTTTCGGCGCGAATGGCTACACCTTC.

Worth noting for this clone: This sample also contains other DNA sequences that code for the same CDR3. V usage is TRBV9 and J usage is TRBJ1-1; D call uncertain. Looked up from germline, CDR1 is SGDLS and CDR2 is YYNGEE. The germline V and J ends were trimmed by 0 bases and 1 base, with 4 bases remaining between them. The CDR3 extends over 13 amino acids. The CDR3 loop is CASSVDSNTEAFF. The CDR3 DNA is TGTGCCAGCAGCGTAGACTCGAACACTGAAGCTTTCTTT.

This chain links TRBV19 with TRBJ2-2, with no clear D. The V gene lost 3 bases and the J gene lost 5 bases, with 10 bases spanning the gap. The germline V gene encodes CDR1 LNHDA and CDR2 SQIVND (reference sequence). The length of the CDR3 is 14 residues. CDR3 region: CASSIFLRTGELFF. The DNA for the CDR3 is TGTGCCAGTAGTATCTTTCTGAGGACCGGGGAGCTGTTTTTT.

This rearrangement joins TRBV28 to TRBJ2-6; D not resolved. This CDR3 spans 15 amino acids. The germline V gene has CDR1 MDHEN and CDR2 SYDVKM. The V end was cut by 1 base, the J end by 2 bases, with 6 bases between. CDR3 bases: TGTGCCAGCAGTTTATACGGGCCTGGGGCCAACGTCCTGACTTTC. It translates to CASSLYGPGANVLTF.

The CDR3 DNA sequence: TGTGCCAGCAGTGAAAGACGGCCAAGGGGGTTCTACGAGCAGTACTTC. Translating it yields CASSERRPRGFYEQYF. The chain combines TRBV25-1 with TRBJ2-7; D may be TRBD1 (6 bases). The CDR3 spans 16 residues. V shed 2 bases and J shed 3 bases, with 17 bases lying between them. The germline V gene encodes CDR1 MGHDK and CDR2 SYGVNS.

The J gene is TRBJ2-1, the V gene TRBV30; either TRBD1 or TRBD2 may fit D (5 bases each). The CDR3 totals 15 residues. Trimming left V 2 bases short and J 5 bases short, with 16 bases between. Germline-derived CDR1 and CDR2 are GTSNPN and SVGIG (reference sequence). CDR3 DNA sequence: TGTGCCTGGAGTTCCGGGGACCGAATGGACAATGAGCAGTTCTTC. It is translated as CAWSSGDRMDNEQFF.

The V and J genes are TRBV28 and TRBJ2-3, with D uncertain. Trimming left V 4 bases short and J 0 bases short, with 14 bases between. Germline V lookup: CDR1 MDHEN, CDR2 SYDVKM. The CDR3 has 16 residues. CDR3 region: CASSWSYRASTDTQYF. CDR3 bases: TGTGCCAGCAGTTGGTCGTACCGGGCCAGCACAGATACGCAGTATTTT.

This rearrangement joins TRBV2 to TRBJ1-6; D unclear. The CDR3 is 15 residues long. CDR1 is SNHLY, CDR2 FYNNEI, per germline. V was clipped by 1 base and J by 4 bases, with 8 bases between them. CDR3 nucleotide sequence: TGTGCCAGCAGTGAAGATAGTAGTTATAATTCACCCCTCCACTTT. Its protein is CASSEDSSYNSPLHF.

J is TRBJ2-5 and V is TRBV5-1; D is ambiguous. Trimming pared 4 bases from V and 2 bases from J, leaving 6 bases between. There are 12 residues in the CDR3. From germline, CDR1 is SGHRS and CDR2 YFSETQ. This CDR3 reads CASSQAQETQYF. Here the CDR3 DNA reads TGCGCCAGCAGCCAGGCTCAAGAGACCCAGTACTTC.

This chain uses TRBV30 with TRBJ1-2; D uncertain. The V end lost 0 bases, the J end lost 4 bases, and 9 bases lay between the germline ends. Looked up from germline, CDR1 is GTSNPN and CDR2 is SVGIG (reference sequence). The CDR3 consists of 13 residues. CDR3 sequence: CAWSVLIPYGYTF. In nucleotides, the CDR3 is TGTGCCTGGAGTGTACTTATACCCTATGGCTACACCTTC.

The rearrangement joins TRBV10-1 to TRBJ2-7, with D tentatively TRBD1 or TRBD2 (6 bases each). V was shortened by 4 bases and J by 4 bases, with 14 bases between the two germline ends. The CDR3 has 14 amino acids. Germline lookup yields CDR1 WNHNN and CDR2 SYGVQD (reference sequence). CDR3 nucleotide sequence: TGCGCCAGCAGTGCGGGGGCCCCCCTGTACGAGCAGTACTTC. It codes for CASSAGAPLYEQYF.

V and J are TRBV11-2 and TRBJ1-1; TRBD1 might be the D (5 bases). The CDR3 covers 14 residues. Germline loops: CDR1 SGHAT, CDR2 FQNNGV. V was shortened by 3 bases and J by 5 bases, with 13 bases between the two germline ends. CDR3 sequence: CASSFFREGTEAFF. In DNA form, the CDR3 reads TGTGCCAGCAGCTTCTTCAGGGAAGGGACTGAAGCTTTCTTT.

This clone was found once. This chain links TRBV5-1 with TRBJ1-1, with 7 positions matching TRBD1. The V gene end was trimmed by 4 bases and the J gene end by 4 bases; junction bases not matched to a gene: 7. The CDR3 is 14 amino acids. Germline loops: CDR1 SGHRS, CDR2 YFSETQ. Written as DNA, the CDR3 is TGCGCCAGCAGCGCCGGGACAGTCCTCACTGAAGCTTTCTTT. It encodes CASSAGTVLTEAFF.

The chain has TRBV9 and TRBJ1-2; no clear D gene. The V end lost 0 bases, the J end lost 2 bases, and 8 bases lay between the germline ends. This CDR3 is built from 14 residues. Per germline, CDR1 SGDLS and CDR2 YYNGEE. CDR3 DNA: TGTGCCAGCAGCGTAGGATCCGGGAACTATGGCTACACCTTC. Translation gives CASSVGSGNYGYTF.